Sequencing of this T cell receptor (beta chain) was carried out in a study of T-cell memory formation after mild COVID-19. It was 5'RACE with constant-segment primers that produced the TCR alpha and TCR beta cDNA libraries, which carried sample barcodes and UMIs. TCRdb reanalysed the 5' RACE reads using MiXCR and keeps one entry per CDR3 protein. Counted here are about 440,000 distinct CDR3 sequences, around 19% occurring once; the ten biggest clones make up 7.5% to 9.5%. This clonotype has only a few counts. Its antigen is undetermined. Study results and caveats: Confirmation of SARS-CoV-2 specificity was lacking for second-wave clones peaking day 37. CD4/CD8 balance held among clones contracting day 15 to 85, and later expanders leaned CD4+.

Sequencing was carried out using PBMCs or a T cell subset sorted from them (not recorded which). The clonotype originates from an adult woman who had mild COVID-19 (a few samples of this study predate the infection). Cell type and time point are not known.

The CDR3 coding sequence is TGTGCCAGCAGCGGGACTAGCGAATCCTACAATGAGCAGTTCTTC. Translated, it gives CASSGTSESYNEQFF. The chain carries TRBV12-3 or TRBV12-4 and TRBJ2-1; TRBD2 matches at 10 bases. The CDR3 is 15 residues long. Unmatched junction bases numbered 3, after V lost 6 bases and J lost 1 base.